The clone carrying this T cell receptor (beta chain) was found a few times. Germline V lookup: CDR1 ENHRY, CDR2 SYGVKD. The length of the CDR3 is 15 residues. V shed 6 bases and J 0 bases; nucleotides not matched to a gene: 5. Data came from immunoSEQ multiplex PCR; TCRdb stores just in-frame clones and leaves some out. The profile shows some 15,000 clones, 60% of them singletons. This sample was taken from a study of T cell repertoires in ileal Crohn's disease. Study-wide context: Every patient was operated on for stricturing (roughly 61%) or penetrating (approximately 40%) complications.

The chain is built from TRBV10-3 and TRBJ1-2, with 9 bases that match TRBD1. The origin of this receptor is an adult with Crohn's disease. The sequenced sample was ileal tissue. CDR3 loop: CAIRGDRATNYGYTF. The CDR3 DNA follows: TGTGCCATCAGGGGGGACAGGGCGACTAACTATGGCTACACCTTC.